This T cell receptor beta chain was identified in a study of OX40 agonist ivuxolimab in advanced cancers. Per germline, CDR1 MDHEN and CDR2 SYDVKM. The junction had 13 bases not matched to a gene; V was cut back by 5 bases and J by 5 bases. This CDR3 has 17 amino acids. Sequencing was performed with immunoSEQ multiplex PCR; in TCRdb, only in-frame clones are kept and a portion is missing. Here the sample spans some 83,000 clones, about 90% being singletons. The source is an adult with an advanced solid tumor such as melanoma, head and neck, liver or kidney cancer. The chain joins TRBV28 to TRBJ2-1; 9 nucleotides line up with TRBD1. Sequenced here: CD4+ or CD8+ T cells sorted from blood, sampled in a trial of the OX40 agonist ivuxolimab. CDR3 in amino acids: CASSATPGTGTNNEQFF. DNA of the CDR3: TGTGCCAGCAGTGCAACCCCCGGGACAGGGACAAACAATGAGCAGTTCTTC.